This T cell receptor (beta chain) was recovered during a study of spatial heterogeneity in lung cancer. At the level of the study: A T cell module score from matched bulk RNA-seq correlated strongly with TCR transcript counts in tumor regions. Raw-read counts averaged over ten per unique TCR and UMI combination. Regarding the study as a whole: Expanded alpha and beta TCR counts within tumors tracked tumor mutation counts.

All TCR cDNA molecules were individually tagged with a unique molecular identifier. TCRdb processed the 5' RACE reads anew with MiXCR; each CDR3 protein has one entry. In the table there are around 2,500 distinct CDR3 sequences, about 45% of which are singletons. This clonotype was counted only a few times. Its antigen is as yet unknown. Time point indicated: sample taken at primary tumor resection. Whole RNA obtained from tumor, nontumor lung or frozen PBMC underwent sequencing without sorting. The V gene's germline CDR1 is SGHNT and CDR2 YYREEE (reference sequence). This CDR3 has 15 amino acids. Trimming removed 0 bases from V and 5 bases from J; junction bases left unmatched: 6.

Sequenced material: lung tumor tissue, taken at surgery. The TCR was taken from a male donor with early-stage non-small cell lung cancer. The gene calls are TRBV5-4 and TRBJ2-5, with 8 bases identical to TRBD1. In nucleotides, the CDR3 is TGTGCCAGCAGCTTGGGGCAGGGGGCGGTCGAGACCCAGTACTTC. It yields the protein CASSLGQGAVETQYF.